Listed here is a single TCR beta chain. The data derive from a study of blood T cell repertoires in COVID-19. Turning to the study itself: From the United States, Italy and Spain came samples of acute and convalescent COVID-19. Nucleic acid was either cDNA or gDNA, and it came from T cells, B-cell-depleted T cells, or PBMCs.

Original data processing: Amplification of reference gene primers provided the estimated nucleated cell counts. Generated by immunoSEQ multiplex PCR, the TCRdb table keeps only in-frame clones and is missing some. V, J and clone size were drawn from that table, and D and trimming were deduced from the DNA. In the table there are approximately 460,000 clones, about 91% of which are singletons. J lost 5 bases, V lost 1 base, and 2 bases had no gene match. The CDR3 spans 13 residues. Per the germline V gene, CDR1 is SGDLS and CDR2 is YYNGEE. The material sequenced was peripheral blood. The sequence came from a young man with COVID-19, enrolled during active disease. V and J are TRBV9 and TRBJ2-5; 7 positions match TRBD1. For the CDR3, the DNA is TGTGCCAGCAGCGTAAAGGGGGCGGAGACCCAGTACTTC. It specifies CASSVKGAETQYF.